Shown below are 22 T cell receptor beta chains from a single sample sequenced in a study of tumor-infiltrating lymphocytes in primary liver carcinoma. Unsorted bulk tissue (roughly 19-31 mg) underwent RNA and DNA co-extraction. A primer in the constant region served to generate TCR beta cDNA from approximately 500 ng of total RNA. Libraries for TCR beta were built through three nested multiplex PCR rounds, which together made up a slightly modified ARM-PCR procedure. In the first two PCR rounds, TRBV1-TRBV30 forward primers were paired with a C-beta reverse primer, and each round lasted about 9 cycles. One entry per CDR3 protein, called by TCRdb with MiXCR from the multiplex PCR reads. Of about 130,000 distinct CDR3 sequences in the sample, approximately 64% were seen once. The sequencing input was liver tumor tissue from sampling region 3. Subset denoted: tumor region T3, left-lateral pole. The receptors stem from a woman between 55 and 75 years old with primary liver carcinoma and hepatitis B virus infection.

The J gene is TRBJ2-1, the V gene TRBV30, with 12 bases that match TRBD2. This CDR3 has 16 residues. Trimming at V came to 0 bases and at J to 7 bases, leaving 7 bases not matched to a gene. Germline lookup yields CDR1 GTSNPN and CDR2 SVGIG (reference sequence). The CDR3 DNA reads as TGTGCCTGGAGTGTACTAGCGGGAGGAGTTAGGAATGAGCAGTTCTTC. This gives the protein CAWSVLAGGVRNEQFF.

The chain employs TRBV6-5 and TRBJ2-7, with D possibly called TRBD1 or TRBD2 (5 bases each). The CDR3 has 15 amino acids. The V gene's germline CDR1 is MNHEY and CDR2 SVGAGI. V was clipped by 0 bases and J by 5 bases, with 14 bases between them. The CDR3 reads CASSYSYGAPHEQYF. CDR3 DNA: TGTGCCAGCAGTTACTCCTACGGGGCCCCCCACGAGCAGTACTTC.

A remark on this clonotype: Here the CDR3 omits its conserved ending phenylalanine or tryptophan, so a read error is the likely source. The rearrangement joins TRBV11-2 to TRBJ2-7; TRBD1 aligns across 7 bases. In germline, CDR1 is SGHAT, CDR2 FQNNGV. CDR3 length equals 14 residues. The CDR3 is CASCLGQSYYEQYS. CDR3 bases: TGTGCCAGCTGCTTGGGACAGTCCTACTACGAGCAGTACTCC.

With regard to this clonotype: A junction boundary mismatches the germline segment, possibly from a read error. This sequence joins TRBV10-3 and TRBJ2-3; D unclear. This CDR3 has 13 amino acids. Germline V gene data show CDR1 as ENHRY and CDR2 as SYGVKD. This CDR3 is CAISLNLGDTQYF. CDR3 DNA sequence: TGTGCCATCAGTCTAAATTTAGGAGATACACAGTATTTT.

This clonotype was counted many times. The rearrangement uses TRBV13 and TRBJ2-2; TRBD2 agrees at 7 bases. Germline V gives CDR1 PRHDT, CDR2 FYEKMQ (reference sequence). After removal of 5 bases from V and 6 bases from J, the junction contained 9 bases not matched to a gene. The CDR3 is 15 residues long. The CDR3 is CASSRKRGSAGELFF. In nucleotides, the CDR3 is TGTGCCAGCAGCCGAAAGCGGGGTTCGGCCGGGGAGCTGTTTTTT.

The chain employs TRBV28 and TRBJ2-1, with TRBD1 as a possible D gene (5 bases). The CDR3 covers 14 residues. From germline, CDR1 is MDHEN and CDR2 SYDVKM. The V gene lost 5 bases and the J gene lost 6 bases, with 14 bases spanning the gap. CDR3 in amino acids: CASSPYVQGNEQFF. Written as DNA, the CDR3 is TGTGCCAGCAGTCCGTATGTCCAGGGCAATGAGCAGTTCTTC.

About this clonotype itself: The junction does not match germline at one end; this may be a read error. The rearrangement uses TRBV29-1 and TRBJ1-1; 8 bases match TRBD1. Germline CDR1 SQVTM, CDR2 ANQGSEA. This CDR3 contains 12 residues. The CDR3 region is CSVQNQGAEAFF. CDR3 nucleotide sequence: TGCAGCGTTCAAAATCAGGGGGCTGAGGCTTTCTTT.

This clonotype has ten or more counts. J is TRBJ2-4 and V is TRBV6-1; the D gene is possibly TRBD1 (6 bases). Germline V gives CDR1 MNHNS, CDR2 SASEGT. V shed 2 bases and J shed 3 bases, with 11 bases lying between them. The CDR3 covers 15 residues. CDR3 residues: CASSESGADKNIQYF. The CDR3 bases are TGTGCCAGCAGTGAATCAGGGGCAGACAAAAACATTCAGTACTTC.

This clonotype was seen ten or more times. V gene TRBV5-4 combines with J gene TRBJ1-3, with D maybe TRBD1 (6 bases). The CDR3 consists of 15 residues. Trimming took 4 bases from V and 4 from J, leaving 15 bases between them. Germline V gene data show CDR1 as SGHNT and CDR2 as YYREEE (reference sequence). CDR3 region: CASSQKQGSGNTIYF. As DNA, the CDR3 is TGTGCCAGCAGCCAAAAACAGGGTTCAGGAAACACCATATATTTT.

The genes are TRBV28 and TRBJ2-3, with D perhaps being TRBD1 or TRBD2 (5 bases each). The V and J ends lost 10 bases and 3 bases respectively, with 20 bases between them. Germline V lookup: CDR1 MDHEN, CDR2 SYDVKM. The CDR3 is made up of 15 amino acids. CDR3 DNA sequence: TGTGCCACCCGAGGGGCCGAGAGCTGGACAGATACGCAGTATTTT. This codes for CATRGAESWTDTQYF. The whole variable domain, remainder taken from reference TRBV28 and TRBJ2-3, is DVKVTQSSRYLVKRTGEKVFLECVQDMDHENMFWYRQDPGLGLRLIYFSYDVKMKEKGDIPEGYSVSREKKERFSLILESASTNQTSMYLCATRGAESWTDTQYFGPGTRLTVL.

This clonotype was picked up many times. CDR3 sequence reads: CASSSGQAGTDTQYF. The CDR3 DNA sequence: TGTGCCAGCAGCTCGGGACAGGCTGGCACAGATACGCAGTATTTT. The chain recombines TRBV11-1 with TRBJ2-3; 8 bases are a match to TRBD1. V shed 4 bases, J shed 1 base, and the junction held 4 bases outside the gene matches. In germline, CDR1 is SGHAT, CDR2 FQDESV (reference sequence). The CDR3 extends over 15 amino acids.

This clonotype has just a few counts. The rearrangement joins TRBV7-9 to TRBJ2-7; TRBD2 might be the D (6 bases). The CDR3 contains 14 residues. The germline V and J ends were trimmed by 3 bases and 0 bases, with 9 bases remaining between them. Germline CDR1 is SEHNR and CDR2 is FQNEAQ (reference sequence). CDR3 in amino acids: CASSFPSASYEQYF. The CDR3 bases are TGTGCCAGCAGCTTCCCTAGCGCCTCCTACGAGCAGTACTTC.

As concerns this clonotype: A read error may account for a junction end that differs from germline. The rearrangement uses TRBV12-3 or TRBV12-4 and TRBJ1-1, with 10 bases that match TRBD1. The CDR3 totals 15 residues. CDR3: CANSDRGRTLTEAFF. The CDR3 DNA sequence: TGTGCCAACAGTGACAGGGGGCGAACTCTCACTGAGGCTTTCTTT.

This clonotype has more than one count but fewer than ten. One end of the junction does not line up with germline, which may come from a read error. This chain uses TRBV6-5 with TRBJ1-4; possibly TRBD1 for D (6 bases). Germline CDR1 reads MNHEY; CDR2 reads SVGAGI. The CDR3 is made up of 11 amino acids. CDR3 in DNA: TGTGACAGCAGTCAAGGGGGAAAACTGTCTTTT. It specifies CDSSQGGKLSF.

In this sample, this clonotype turned up many times. This chain connects TRBV5-6 to TRBJ1-1; the D gene is possibly TRBD1 (6 bases). V lost 4 bases and J 11 bases, leaving 21 bases between the germline ends. The CDR3 covers 14 residues. Germline loops: CDR1 SGHDT, CDR2 YYEEEE. The CDR3 region is CASSLQGPGENAFF. In DNA form, the CDR3 reads TGTGCCAGCAGCCTACAGGGCCCGGGGGAAAATGCTTTCTTT.

The table lists this clonotype with a few counts. This sequence joins TRBV7-9 and TRBJ2-7, with a weak D call TRBD1 (6 bases). V was trimmed by 0 bases and J by 3 bases, leaving 9 bases between them. Per germline, CDR1 SEHNR and CDR2 FQNEAQ (reference sequence). This CDR3 spans 14 amino acids. The CDR3 sequence: CASSLAGQSYEQYF. The DNA of the CDR3 is TGTGCCAGCAGCTTAGCCGGACAGAGCTACGAGCAGTACTTC.

The gene calls are TRBV20-1 and TRBJ2-1, with 8 bases aligning to TRBD2. CDR1 and CDR2 (germline): DFQATT, SNEGSKA (reference sequence). V lost 6 bases, J lost 2 bases, and 15 bases stayed unmatched. CDR3 size: 17 residues. The CDR3 sequence is CSAESAGGRYTYNEQFF. CDR3 DNA sequence: TGCAGTGCCGAGTCCGCTGGCGGGAGGTACACCTACAATGAGCAGTTCTTC.

CDR3 sequence: CASSLAGTGSFDQFF. CDR3 DNA: TGTGCCAGCAGTTTAGCGGGGACAGGGAGCTTTGACCAGTTCTTC. The V and J genes are TRBV28 and TRBJ2-1, with 9 bases that match TRBD1. V was clipped by 2 bases and J by 13 bases; unmatched bases: 12. Germline V CDR1 and CDR2: MDHEN, SYDVKM. The CDR3 covers 15 residues.

This clonotype was seen a single time. No conserved phenylalanine or tryptophan ends this CDR3, so it is likely a read error. The chain is built from TRBV11-2 and TRBJ2-5; D gene unclear. The germline V gene encodes CDR1 SGHAT and CDR2 FQNNGV. The ends were cut back, 5 bases at V and 6 bases at J, with 13 bases in the middle. This CDR3 has 13 amino acids. The CDR3 bases are TGTGCCAGCAGCGCTCCAGGTGTAAAGACCCAGTACCTC. Its translation: CASSAPGVKTQYL.

J is TRBJ1-3 and V is TRBV5-1, with D possibly being TRBD1 (6 bases). The CDR3 length is 14 residues. Trimming shortened V by 2 bases and J by 2 bases, and 8 bases separated the two germline ends. The germline gives CDR1 SGHRS, CDR2 YFSETQ. The CDR3 nucleotides read TGCGCCAGCAGCTTACAGGGAGCTGGAAACACCATATATTTT. This encodes CASSLQGAGNTIYF.

This clonotype was observed a single time. A read error may explain this, as a much larger clone is one base away. This chain links TRBV4-2 with TRBJ2-7, with a tentative D call TRBD1 (6 bases). Germline lookup yields CDR1 LGHNA and CDR2 YNFKEQ. CDR3 length equals 15 residues. This CDR3 is CASGQSKTGPYKQYF. CDR3 DNA: TGTGCCAGCGGCCAAAGTAAAACAGGGCCCTACAAGCAGTACTTC.

Many counts were recorded for this clonotype. The V and J genes are TRBV6-5 and TRBJ1-2, with D tentatively TRBD1 (5 bases). The CDR3 runs 13 residues. The germline V gene encodes CDR1 MNHEY and CDR2 SVGAGI. V lost 5 bases, J lost 6 bases, and 13 bases lay in between. In DNA, the CDR3 is TGTGCCAGCAGTACCCCCCCCAGGGATGGCTACACCTTC. It codes for CASSTPPRDGYTF.